The rows below give T cell receptor beta chains drawn from one sample of a study of blood T cells in healthy people across ages. TCRdb passed the 5' RACE reads through MiXCR, listing each CDR3 protein once. The repertoire includes about 800,000 distinct CDR3 sequences, 55% to 75% of them detected once, and roughly 20% sits in the top ten. Sequenced sample: blood. These receptors were taken from a man younger than 45 in good health. The CDR3 runs from the conserved cysteine through the conserved F or W. D genes are given only for firm matches. Clone size appears in some rows only: once, few, many, or a class for an expanded clone.

d_gene | j_gene | abundance | v_gene | CDR3nt | CDR3aa
. | TRBJ2-1 | few | TRBV9 | TGTGCCAGCAGCGTAGTAGGTTCCTACAATGAGCAGTTCTTC | CASSVVGSYNEQFF
TRBD1 | TRBJ2-7 | . | TRBV9 | TGTGCCAGCAGCGTAGGGAGTTCGGACAGGGGCAACTACGAGCAGTACTTC | CASSVGSSDRGNYEQYF
. | TRBJ2-7 | . | TRBV14 | TGTGCCAGCAGCCAAGAAGGTTGGCAGAAAGCCTACGAGCAGTACTTC | CASSQEGWQKAYEQYF
TRBD1 | TRBJ1-2 | . | TRBV14 | TGTGCCAGCAGCCTGGGACAGATCTATGGCTACACCTTC | CASSLGQIYGYTF
. | TRBJ2-4 | . | TRBV27 | TGTGCCAGCAGTTTATTAGGGGGTATAGACATTCAGTACTTC | CASSLLGGIDIQYF
. | TRBJ2-7 | . | TRBV6-1 | TGTGCCAGCAGTGAAGGCTTACCCTCCTACGAGCAGTACTTC | CASSEGLPSYEQYF
. | TRBJ2-1 | . | TRBV6-1 | TGTGCCAGTAATGCAACCGTGGATGCAAGCTCCTACAATGAGCAGTTCTTC | CASNATVDASSYNEQFF
. | TRBJ2-6 | few | TRBV20-1 | TGCAGTGCTAACCCACAGGCCTCTGGGGCCAACGTCCTGACTTTC | CSANPQASGANVLTF
. | TRBJ2-4 | . | TRBV30 | TGTGCCTGGAGGGACGGTCCCCTCACCCAGCAGTACTTC | CAWRDGPLTQQYF
TRBD1 | TRBJ2-5 | . | TRBV25-1 | TGTGCCAGCAGTGGTGACAGGGAATACGGAGAGACCCAGTACTTC | CASSGDREYGETQYF
. | TRBJ2-1 | . | TRBV29-1 | TGCAGCGTTAGTGGTCGGCGAGGCGGCAATGAGCAGTTCTTC | CSVSGRRGGNEQFF